A single sample is the source of the 22 T cell receptor beta chains below, sequenced in a study of OX40 agonist ivuxolimab in advanced cancers. Sequencing used immunoSEQ multiplex PCR; TCRdb keeps in-frame clones, though not all of them. The table includes roughly 120,000 clones, 80% to 95% detected once. This material consisted of CD4+ or CD8+ T cells sorted from blood, taken in a trial of the OX40 agonist ivuxolimab. Receptor source: an adult with an advanced solid tumor such as melanoma, head and neck, liver or kidney cancer.

V gene TRBV27 combines with J gene TRBJ2-6, with 8 bases fitting TRBD1. V was pared by 6 bases and J by 8 bases, with 3 bases of the junction left unmatched. Per the germline V gene, CDR1 is MNHEY and CDR2 is SMNVEV (reference sequence). There are 13 residues in the CDR3. CDR3 region: CASRGTGPNVLTF. The CDR3 DNA sequence: TGTGCCAGCAGGGGGACAGGACCCAACGTCCTGACTTTC. The complete variable domain, with remaining parts taken from reference TRBV27 and TRBJ2-6, reads EAQVTQNPRYLITVTGKKLTVTCSQNMNHEYMSWYRQDPGLGLRQIYYSMNVEVTDKGDVPEGYKVSRKEKRNFPLILESPSPNQTSLYFCASRGTGPNVLTFGAGSRLTVL.

The chain joins TRBV30 to TRBJ2-1; no firm D call. Germline V gene data show CDR1 as GTSNPN and CDR2 as SVGIG (reference sequence). There are 12 residues in the CDR3. V lost 0 bases, J lost 11 bases, and 11 bases lay in between. The CDR3 nucleotides read TGTGCCTGGAGTGTAGGGATCTCCCAGCAGTTCTTC. Translating gives CAWSVGISQQFF.

The CDR3: CASSSHRVSYNEQFF. The CDR3 nucleotides read TGTGCCAGCAGTTCTCACAGGGTCTCCTACAATGAGCAGTTCTTC. The rearrangement links TRBV28 to TRBJ2-1; tentative D call: TRBD1 (6 bases). Germline values: CDR1 MDHEN, CDR2 SYDVKM. The length of the CDR3 is 15 residues. The V and J ends lost 4 bases and 0 bases respectively, with 10 bases between them.

The chain uses TRBV28 and TRBJ2-7; 9 bases agree with TRBD2. Trimming removed 2 bases from V and 7 bases from J; junction bases left unmatched: 9. CDR1 MDHEN and CDR2 SYDVKM come from the germline V gene. CDR3 length: 15 amino acids. CDR3 coding DNA: TGTGCCAGCAGTTTAGGTATTAGCGGGAGTATTGAGCAGTACTTC. This translates into CASSLGISGSIEQYF.

Comments on this clone: The junction departs from the called germline gene at one end, perhaps through a read error. Other DNA sequences within the sample encode an identical CDR3. This chain connects TRBV5-1 to TRBJ2-3, with 10 bases aligning to TRBD2. There are 15 residues in the CDR3. Germline CDR1 SGHRS, CDR2 YFSETQ. Here the CDR3 DNA reads TGCGCCAGCAGCTTGGGACTAGCGGGCACTGATACGCAGTATTTT. As protein: CASSLGLAGTDTQYF.

A remark on this clone: One end of the junction fails to match germline, which may point to a read error. This chain uses TRBV7-7 with TRBJ2-2, with TRBD2 matching 11 bases. The CDR3 is made up of 19 amino acids. CDR1 is SSHAT and CDR2 is FNYEAQ in the germline V gene (reference sequence). CDR3 nucleotide sequence: TGTGCTAGCAGCTTAGGGCCCGTAACTAGCGGGAGAAGGACCGGGGAGCTGTTTTTT. It encodes CASSLGPVTSGRRTGELFF.

The chain couples TRBV10-3 to TRBJ1-2, with a possible D match to TRBD1 (5 bases). V was clipped by 1 base and J by 2 bases, with 17 bases between them. Germline loops: CDR1 ENHRY, CDR2 SYGVKD. The CDR3 contains 17 residues. DNA for the CDR3: TGTGCCATCAGTGAGTTAGGCAGGCTAGGGGACAACTATGGCTACACCTTC. Residues: CAISELGRLGDNYGYTF.

The J gene is TRBJ2-7, the V gene TRBV5-4; a weak D match, TRBD2 (6 bases). The length of the CDR3 is 15 residues. Germline loops: CDR1 SGHNT, CDR2 YYREEE (reference sequence). V was cut by 0 bases and J by 3 bases, with 13 bases left in between. The CDR3 coding sequence is TGTGCCAGCAGCTTGGCCGGGTTCGGGAGCTACGAGCAGTACTTC. Amino acid sequence: CASSLAGFGSYEQYF.

The rearrangement links TRBV7-9 to TRBJ1-3; unclear D gene. This CDR3 is built from 14 residues. V dropped 2 bases and J dropped 6 bases, with 11 bases sitting between them. CDR1 is SEHNR and CDR2 is FQNEAQ in the germline V gene (reference sequence). The CDR3, as DNA: TGTGCCAGCAGCTTAAGAGGGAACCCAAACACCATATATTTT. It specifies CASSLRGNPNTIYF.

The V and J genes are TRBV19 and TRBJ1-5; D is possibly TRBD1 (6 bases). Trimming left V 7 bases short and J 4 bases short, with 17 bases between. The CDR3 spans 15 residues. CDR1 and CDR2 (germline): LNHDA, SQIVND (reference sequence). Here the CDR3 reads CASTLGGQPNQPQHF. The CDR3 nucleotides read TGTGCCAGTACCCTGGGGGGGCAGCCGAATCAGCCCCAGCATTTT.

This rearrangement joins TRBV13 to TRBJ1-1; no definite D call. Germline assignment: CDR1 PRHDT and CDR2 FYEKMQ (reference sequence). With 5 bases removed from V and 7 bases from J, the gap between germline ends came to 11 bases. The CDR3 sequence is 12 residues long. CDR3 DNA: TGTGCCAGCAGCGACCGACTAGATGAAGCTTTCTTT. Translation: CASSDRLDEAFF. The full variable domain, its missing parts supplied by reference TRBV13 and TRBJ1-1, is AAGVIQSPRHLIKEKRETATLKCYPIPRHDTVYWYQQGPGQDPQFLISFYEKMQSDKGSIPDRFSAQQFSDYHSELNMSSLELGDSALYFCASSDRLDEAFFGQGTRLTVV.

The chain employs TRBV6-5 and TRBJ2-5, with no clear D. CDR3 length: 13 amino acids. Germline loops: CDR1 MNHEY, CDR2 SVGAGI. V was shortened by 2 bases and J by 5 bases, with 9 bases between the two germline ends. The CDR3 protein is CASSYDGEETQYF. DNA for the CDR3: TGTGCCAGCAGTTACGACGGTGAGGAGACCCAGTACTTC.

This rearrangement joins TRBV7-3 to TRBJ2-3, with no clear D. Germline CDR1 SGHTA, CDR2 FQGTGA. Trimming removed 5 bases at V and 2 bases at J, with 8 bases between. This CDR3 spans 13 amino acids. The CDR3 is CASSPGHTDTQYF. The CDR3 DNA reads as TGTGCCAGCAGCCCCGGCCACACAGATACGCAGTATTTT.

Concerning this clone: This specimen includes other DNA sequences encoding the same CDR3. This chain uses TRBV7-9 with TRBJ2-7, with TRBD2 matching 7 bases. There are 13 residues in the CDR3. Trimming cost V 0 bases and J 7 bases; bases outside gene matches: 3. Germline V gene sequence: CDR1 SEHNR, CDR2 FQNEAQ (reference sequence). CDR3 DNA sequence: TGTGCCAGCAGCTTAGCGTGGGGGGGAGAGCAGTACTTC. Translation: CASSLAWGGEQYF.

Only one count was recorded for this clone. This chain connects TRBV11-2 to TRBJ2-1; 15 bases are shared with TRBD2. Per germline, CDR1 SGHAT and CDR2 FQNNGV. Unmatched junction bases numbered 10, after V lost 3 bases and J lost 7 bases. This CDR3 has 18 residues. The CDR3 reads CASSFAGLAGGGVNEQFF. The CDR3 region has the DNA TGTGCCAGCAGCTTTGCGGGACTAGCGGGAGGAGGGGTTAATGAGCAGTTCTTC.

This chain links TRBV5-1 with TRBJ1-1; TRBD1 might be the D (6 bases). CDR1 is SGHRS, CDR2 YFSETQ, per germline. The CDR3 consists of 13 residues. Trimming removed 5 bases from V and 1 base from J, with 9 bases in between. The DNA for the CDR3 is TGCGCCAGCAGACAGGGACAGAACACTGAAGCTTTCTTT. Protein product: CASRQGQNTEAFF.

The V gene is TRBV2, the J gene TRBJ1-5, with TRBD1 matching over 9 bases. With V trimmed by 6 bases and J by 6 bases, 9 bases remained unmatched. The CDR3 sequence is 15 residues long. Germline CDR1 SNHLY, CDR2 FYNNEI. The DNA for the CDR3 is TGTGCCAGCAGGGGGGGAATGGGACAGGGTCAGCCCCAGCATTTT. Protein: CASRGGMGQGQPQHF.

The chain has TRBV27 and TRBJ1-2; TRBD1 agrees at 8 bases. The CDR3 extends over 13 amino acids. CDR1 and CDR2 (germline): MNHEY, SMNVEV (reference sequence). V lost 3 bases, J lost 3 bases, and 0 bases stayed unmatched. The CDR3 loop is CASSLTGDYGYTF. Written as DNA, the CDR3 is TGTGCCAGCAGTTTGACAGGGGACTATGGCTACACCTTC.

The chain joins TRBV7-2 to TRBJ2-7, with 7 nucleotides matching TRBD1. The CDR3 covers 14 residues. J lost 3 bases, V lost 2 bases, and 4 bases had no gene match. The germline CDR1 and CDR2 sequences are SGHTA and FQGNSA. CDR3: CASSLRRQGYEQYF. CDR3 nucleotides: TGTGCCAGCAGCTTACGGCGACAGGGCTACGAGCAGTACTTC.

V usage is TRBV21-1 and J usage is TRBJ2-4; the table's D call of TRBD1 was not tested on the DNA. TRBV21-1 is flagged as a pseudogene. CDR3 length: 17 residues. In nucleotides, the CDR3 is TGTGCCAGCAGCGGACAGGGCCCTCGGACCCATACTAACATTCAGTACTTC. Translation: CASSGQGPRTHTNIQYF.

Here the CDR3 reads CASSLTGTGRSEQYF. CDR3 nucleotide sequence: TGTGCCAGCAGCTTAACGGGGACAGGGAGGTCCGAGCAGTACTTC. The V gene is TRBV7-3, the J gene TRBJ2-7, with 9 bases identical to TRBD1. The CDR3 spans 15 residues. V was pared by 0 bases and J by 6 bases, with 6 bases of the junction left unmatched. Germline V gives CDR1 SGHTA, CDR2 FQGTGA.

This clone was seen a few times. The chain has TRBV23-1 and TRBJ2-1, with D maybe TRBD1 (6 bases). TRBV23-1 falls under the ORF class, with uncertain function. The CDR3 is 15 residues long. V lost 7 bases to trimming and J lost 6 bases, with 19 bases between them. The CDR3 region is CASTLRQEKANEQFF. The CDR3 coding sequence is TGCGCCAGCACCCTAAGACAGGAAAAGGCCAATGAGCAGTTCTTC.